This T cell receptor (beta chain) was sequenced in a study of blood T cell repertoires in COVID-19. Study-level information: Specimens from acute and convalescent COVID-19 originated in the United States, Italy and Spain. The analysed material was cDNA or gDNA that came from T cells, B-cell-depleted T cells, or PBMCs.

Original analysis: Cell counts per sample came from amplifying reference gene primers. Profiled with immunoSEQ multiplex PCR; TCRdb holds only in-frame clones, not every one. The V and J calls and the clone size are those of that table, but D and trimming were determined from the DNA. The sample includes 260,000 or so clones, approximately 86% of them seen just once. Looked up from germline, CDR1 is LNHNV and CDR2 is YYDKDF (reference sequence). This CDR3 has 16 residues. V lost 4 bases and J lost 4; bases outside the gene matches: 7. V gene TRBV15 combines with J gene TRBJ1-5, with 10 bases aligning to TRBD1. The TCR sequence derives from a young man with active or convalescent COVID-19. Sequenced sample: peripheral blood. Here the CDR3 reads CATSIDRGRGNQPQHF. The CDR3 DNA is TGTGCCACCAGCATAGACAGGGGGCGCGGGAATCAGCCCCAGCATTTT.